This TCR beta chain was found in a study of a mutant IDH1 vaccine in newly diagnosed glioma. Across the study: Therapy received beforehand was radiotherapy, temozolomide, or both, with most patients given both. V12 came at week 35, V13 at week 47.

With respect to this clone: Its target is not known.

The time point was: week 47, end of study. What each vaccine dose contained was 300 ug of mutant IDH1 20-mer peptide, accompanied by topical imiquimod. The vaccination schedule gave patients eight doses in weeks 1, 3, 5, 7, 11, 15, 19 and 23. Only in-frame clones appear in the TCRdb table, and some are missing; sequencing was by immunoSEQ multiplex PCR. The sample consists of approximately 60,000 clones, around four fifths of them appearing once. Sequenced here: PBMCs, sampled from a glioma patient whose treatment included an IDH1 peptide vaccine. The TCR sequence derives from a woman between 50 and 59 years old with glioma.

CDR3 nucleotides: TGTGCCAGCAGCGATGGGGGTGACTATGGCTACACCTTC. It yields the protein CASSDGGDYGYTF. V gene TRBV11-1 combines with J gene TRBJ1-2; a possible D gene is TRBD1 (5 bases). V was trimmed by 5 bases and J by 3 bases, leaving 10 bases between them. There are 13 residues in the CDR3. Looked up from germline, CDR1 is SGHAT and CDR2 is FQDESV (reference sequence).